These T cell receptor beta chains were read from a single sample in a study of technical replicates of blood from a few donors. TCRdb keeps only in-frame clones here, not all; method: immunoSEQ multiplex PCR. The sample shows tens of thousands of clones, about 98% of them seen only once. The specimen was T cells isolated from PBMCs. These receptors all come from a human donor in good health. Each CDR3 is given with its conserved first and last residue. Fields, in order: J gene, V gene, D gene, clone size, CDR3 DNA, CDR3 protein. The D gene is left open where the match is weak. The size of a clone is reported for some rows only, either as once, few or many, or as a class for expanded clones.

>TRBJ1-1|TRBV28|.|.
TGTGCCAGCACCAAACTACGAGCCGGAAGGATAGGGAACACTGAAGCTTTCTTT
CASTKLRAGRIGNTEAFF
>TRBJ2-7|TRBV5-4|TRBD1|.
TGTGCCAGCAGCTCACAGGGGGCGCGGGCCTACGAGCAGTACTTC
CASSSQGARAYEQYF
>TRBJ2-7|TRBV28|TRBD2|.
TGTGCCAGCAGCCGCGGTGGGACTATCCACGAGCAGTACTTC
CASSRGGTIHEQYF
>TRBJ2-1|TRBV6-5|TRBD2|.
TGTGCCAGCAGTTATACGGGAGGGCTTAATGAGCAGTTCTTC
CASSYTGGLNEQFF
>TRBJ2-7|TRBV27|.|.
TGTGCCAGCAGTTTACCAGGGGCCTACGAGCAGTACTTC
CASSLPGAYEQYF
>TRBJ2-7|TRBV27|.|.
TGTGCCAGCAGTTACGCGGGGGCTGAGGAAAACTTC
CASSYAGAEENF
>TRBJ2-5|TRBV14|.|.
TGTGCCTCTCGACAGGGGAGGGGGACCCAGTACTTC
CASRQGRGTQYF
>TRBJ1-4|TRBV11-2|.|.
TGTGCCAGCAGCCCAGGACAGATAACGACTAATGAAAAACTGTTTTTT
CASSPGQITTNEKLFF
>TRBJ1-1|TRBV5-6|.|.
TGTGCCAGCACCTCGGGTCTTGACACTGAAGCTTTCTTT
CASTSGLDTEAFF
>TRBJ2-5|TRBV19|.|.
TGTGCCAGTAGAACCCGGGACTGGGAACCAGAGACCCAGTACTTC
CASRTRDWEPETQYF
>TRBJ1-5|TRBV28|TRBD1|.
TGTGCCAGCAGTAGAAAGGGGACAGCCAAGCGCAATCAGCCCCAGCATTTT
CASSRKGTAKRNQPQHF
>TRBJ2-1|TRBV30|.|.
TGTGCCTGGAGTGTAGGGGCTACCGAGCAGTTCTTC
CAWSVGATEQFF
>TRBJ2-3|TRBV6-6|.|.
TGTGCCAGCCGGTTTCAAGATACGCAGTATTTT
CASRFQDTQYF
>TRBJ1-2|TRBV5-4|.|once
TGTGCCAGCAGCCCCGTTGTGGGAGGTACCTATGGCTACACCTTC
CASSPVVGGTYGYTF
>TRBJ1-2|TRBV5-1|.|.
TGCGCCAGCAGCTTGGCCCCCAGGGACTATGGCTACACCTTC
CASSLAPRDYGYTF
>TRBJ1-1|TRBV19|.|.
TGTGCCAGTAGTATAAGGTCAACGGGTGAAGCTTTCTTT
CASSIRSTGEAFF
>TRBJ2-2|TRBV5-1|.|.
TGCGCCAGCAGCACAGAGGACTATCTCCCAGCCGGGGAGCTGTTTTTT
CASSTEDYLPAGELFF
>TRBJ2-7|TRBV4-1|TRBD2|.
TGCGCCAGCAGCCAAGTTTTTGCTAGCGGGAGCTACGAGCAGTACTTC
CASSQVFASGSYEQYF
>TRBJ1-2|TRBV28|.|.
TGTGCCAGCAGTTTAACCGGGGATGGCTACACCTTC
CASSLTGDGYTF
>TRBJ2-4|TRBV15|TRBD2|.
TGTGCCACCAGCAGTTTAAGCGGGGCCAGCAAAAACATTCAGTACTTC
CATSSLSGASKNIQYF
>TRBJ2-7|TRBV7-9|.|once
TGTGCCAGCAGCGTAGTAACGGACGAGCAGTACTTC
CASSVVTDEQYF
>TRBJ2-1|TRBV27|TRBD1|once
TGTGCCAGCAGTTTTAAGCCGGGACAGGGCTACAATGAGCAGTTCTTC
CASSFKPGQGYNEQFF
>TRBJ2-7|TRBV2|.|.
TGTGCCAGCAGGCGATTCTCGGGCTACGAGCAGTACTTC
CASRRFSGYEQYF
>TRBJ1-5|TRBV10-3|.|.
TGTGCCACACAGCTACAGCGCAATCAGCCCCAGCATTTT
CATQLQRNQPQHF
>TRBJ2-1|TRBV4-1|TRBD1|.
TGCGCCAGCAGCCAAGTAACCAGGGGGAATGAGCAGTTCTTC
CASSQVTRGNEQFF
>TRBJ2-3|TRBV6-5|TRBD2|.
TGTGCCAGCAGTTCCTTAGCGGGAGGGTGGGATACGCAGTATTTT
CASSSLAGGWDTQYF
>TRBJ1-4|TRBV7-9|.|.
TGTGCCAGCAGTCGTCGTTCCACGGCAACTAATGAAAAACTGTTTTTT
CASSRRSTATNEKLFF
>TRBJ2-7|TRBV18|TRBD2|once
TGTGCCAGCTCACCGCCGGGGGGGGCGTCGAACGAGCAGTACTTC
CASSPPGGASNEQYF
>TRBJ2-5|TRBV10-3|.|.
TGTGCCATCAGTGCAGGACAAGAGACCCAGTACTTC
CAISAGQETQYF
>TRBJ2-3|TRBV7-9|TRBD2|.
TGTGCCAGCAGCCCAAGGCGGGGGAACACAGATACGCAGTATTTT
CASSPRRGNTDTQYF
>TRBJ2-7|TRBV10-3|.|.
TGTGCCATCAGTGAGGTCATGCGGGCTCCCTACGAGCAGTACTTC
CAISEVMRAPYEQYF
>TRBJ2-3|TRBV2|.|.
TGTGCCAGCACAATCGTAGCAGATACGCAGTATTTT
CASTIVADTQYF
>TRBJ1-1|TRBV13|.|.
TGTGCCAGCAGCCCACAAGACAGGAGAAACACTGAAGCTTTCTTT
CASSPQDRRNTEAFF
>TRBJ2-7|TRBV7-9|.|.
TGTGCCAGCAGCTTTCTAGGAGCCAGCGGCGAGCAGTACTTC
CASSFLGASGEQYF
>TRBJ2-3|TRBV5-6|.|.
TGTGCCAGCAGCGCAGCCCAACTAGCTCCCCCCCGGTATTTT
CASSAAQLAPPRYF
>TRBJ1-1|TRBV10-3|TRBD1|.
TGTGCCATCAGGAGACAAGGACAGGGAATCACTGAAGCTTTCTTT
CAIRRQGQGITEAFF
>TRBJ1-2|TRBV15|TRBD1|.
TGTGCCACCAGTGAGGGACAGCTAGCTAACTATGGCTACACCTTC
CATSEGQLANYGYTF
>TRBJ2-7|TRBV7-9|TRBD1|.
TGTGCCAGCAGGCCTAATACCGGGACAGAGACCTACGAGCAGTACTTC
CASRPNTGTETYEQYF
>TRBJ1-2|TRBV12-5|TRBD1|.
TGTGCTAGTGGTTTGATCCGGACAGGGGAGGTTTCAGGCTATGGCTACACCTTC
CASGLIRTGEVSGYGYTF
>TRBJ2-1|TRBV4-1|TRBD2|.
TGCGCCAGCAGCACACCGGGACTAGCGGGAGGGAGGGGTCCCTACAATGAGCAGTTCTTC
CASSTPGLAGGRGPYNEQFF
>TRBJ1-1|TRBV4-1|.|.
TGCGCCAGCAGCCTAAGCAACTTACTGAACACTGAAGCTTTCTTT
CASSLSNLLNTEAFF
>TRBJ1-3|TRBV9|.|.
TGTGCCAGCAGCGGACGGGACTCTGGAAACACCATATATTTT
CASSGRDSGNTIYF
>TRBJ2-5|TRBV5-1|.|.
TGCGCCAGCAGCTTGGTGTCTCAAGAGACCCAGTACTTC
CASSLVSQETQYF
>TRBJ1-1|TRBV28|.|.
TGTGCCAGCAGTTTTTGGCAGATGAACACTGAAGCTTTCTTT
CASSFWQMNTEAFF
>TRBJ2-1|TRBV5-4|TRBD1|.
TGTGCCAGCAGCCTAACAGAGACAGGGTTTAGGGATGAGCAGTTCTTC
CASSLTETGFRDEQFF
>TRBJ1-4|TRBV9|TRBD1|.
TGTGCCAGCAGCCCAGGGGGCACTAATGAAAAACTGTTTTTT
CASSPGGTNEKLFF
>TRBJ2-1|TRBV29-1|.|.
TGCAGCGCGCAACAGGGTTACAATGAGCAGTTCTTC
CSAQQGYNEQFF
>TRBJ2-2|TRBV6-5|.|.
TGTGCCAGCAGTTTGGGCCTGCTCAGGACCGGGGAGCTGTTTTTT
CASSLGLLRTGELFF
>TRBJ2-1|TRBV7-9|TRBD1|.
TGTGCCAGCAGCTTAGGCATGGTGTTCGGGACAGTCAATGAGCAGTTCTTC
CASSLGMVFGTVNEQFF
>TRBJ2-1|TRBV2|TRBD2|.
TGTGCCAGCAGTGATGAAATAGCGGGATTCAATGAGCAGTTCTTC
CASSDEIAGFNEQFF
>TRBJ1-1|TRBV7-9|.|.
TGTGCCAGCAGCCTAAGGCGGGACGGCACTGAAGCTTTCTTT
CASSLRRDGTEAFF
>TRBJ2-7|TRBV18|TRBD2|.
TGTGCCAGCTCACCAACGGCGGGAGGAGGCTACGAGCAGTACTTC
CASSPTAGGGYEQYF
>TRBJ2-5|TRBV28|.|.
TGTGCCAGCAGTAAGGGAGGGGGTTCAGAGACCCAGTACTTC
CASSKGGGSETQYF
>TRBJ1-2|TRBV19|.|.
TGTGCCAGTAGAGACCCAGGACAGATACTAAACTATGGCTACACCTTC
CASRDPGQILNYGYTF